The clone carrying this TCR beta chain was counted a few times. The data stem from a study of T-cell memory formation after mild COVID-19. The CDR3 totals 13 residues. V was clipped by 4 bases and J by 0 bases, with 7 bases between them. Per the germline V gene, CDR1 is SSHAT and CDR2 is FNYEAQ (reference sequence). TCR alpha and TCR beta cDNA libraries with sample barcodes and UMIs came from 5'RACE using constant-segment primers. TCRdb re-derived calls from the 5' RACE reads in MiXCR, one entry per CDR3 protein. This table holds 200,000 to 250,000 distinct CDR3 sequences, 16% found once. The V call is TRBV7-7, the J call TRBJ2-7; D unresolved. The TCR originated in a man aged 18-30 years who had mild COVID-19 (a few samples of this study predate the infection). Cell type and time point are not known. The sample comprised PBMCs or a T cell subset sorted from them (not recorded which). The CDR3: CASSSAPSYEQYF. CDR3 coding DNA: TGTGCCAGCAGCTCCGCTCCCTCCTACGAGCAGTACTTC.